This T cell receptor (beta chain) was profiled in a study of CD8 T cells in ankylosing spondylitis. This clonotype was counted between two and nine times. The antigen remains undetermined. A much larger clonotype is one base distant, so this may be a read error. Study-wide points: One TCR beta motif, made up of 7 or 8 highly homologous variants, appeared characteristic of ankylosing spondylitis blood. Reportedly, significant enrichment of disease-linked clones occurred in matched ankylosing spondylitis synovial fluid. Reports of some motif variants in reactive arthritis synovial fluid and blood predate this one.

TCRdb redid the calling of the 5' RACE reads with MiXCR, one entry per CDR3 protein. The sample has around 440,000 distinct CDR3 sequences, 15% to 20% seen once. This clonotype was obtained from a male donor with ankylosing spondylitis. The specimen was blood, either unsorted or a sorted T cell fraction (not recorded which).

The CDR3: CASSPGTSGNYEQYF. The CDR3 nucleotides read TGTGCCAGCAGCCCCGGGACTAGCGGGAACTACGAGCAGTACTTC. The rearrangement links TRBV5-4 to TRBJ2-7; 13 bases align to TRBD2. This CDR3 region has 15 residues. CDR1 and CDR2 (germline): SGHNT, YYREEE (reference sequence). With V trimmed by 4 bases and J by 3 bases, 4 bases remained unmatched.